This T cell receptor (beta chain) was observed in a study of T-cell memory formation after mild COVID-19 (dated by TCRdb to about 2021). For context, the study as a whole: TCR sequence clusters from the two donors were largely donor specific. Two young, previously healthy adult volunteers, one female and one male, were included in the cohort. In two donors, T-cell clones that expanded and contracted after mild COVID-19 were followed by sequencing TCRalpha and TCRbeta repertoires longitudinally. Broad study findings and their caveats: Only a couple of mild cases were covered in the study, and larger cohorts including severe cases with pre-infection samples were considered necessary. Contracting CD4+ clones were found mainly in CM and EM memory subsets, while CD8+ clones were enriched in EMRA. From day 15 to 85, contracting clones showed balanced CD4/CD8 phenotypes, whereas a second wave of clones that expanded from day 15 to 37 leaned towards CD4+. The detection of some responding clones in pre-infection memory suggests that pre-existing cross-reactive memory T cells joined the SARS-CoV-2 response. SARS-CoV-2 specificity was not confirmed for the second-wave clones peaking on day 37.

The sequencing machine was an Illumina NovaSeq 6000. TCRalpha and TCRbeta cDNA libraries were built by 5'RACE with constant-segment primers, adding sample barcodes and unique molecular identifiers. Trizol reagent was used to extract RNA from every sample. The libraries were amplified in two PCR steps, and the second step added a second sample barcode and Illumina TruSeq adapters. Sequencing of libraries was performed on an Illumina NovaSeq with 2 x 150 bp paired-end reads. In the original analysis: Demultiplexing of reads and collapsing into UMI-guided consensus sequences were performed with migec v1.2.7. With mixcr v2.1.11, UMI consensuses were aligned to TRA and TRB V and J templates and assembled into clonotypes. A clonotype was counted as expanded or contracted only when both edgeR and NoisET called the clonotype significant, with the noise models trained on biological replicates. edgeR calls used a false discovery rate-adjusted p below 0.01 and a log2 fold-change threshold of 1. As an exploratory analysis of dynamics, max-normalized trajectories of the 1000 most abundant clonotypes were examined with PCA combined with hierarchical clustering. Separately sequenced CD4+ and CD8+ repertoires were used to assign a CD4 or CD8 phenotype to each responding clone. In-frame beta chains were kept once TCRdb had trimmed the public reads at Q25 with fastp and called clones with MiXCR. Each entry merges the rows of one CDR3 protein and shows their most common DNA and genes. The V and J calls and clone size are TCRdb's, not the authors'. Recorded for this sample are roughly 150,000 distinct CDR3 sequences; roughly 13% of them occurred a single time. The top ten clonotypes cover approximately 3.3% of the sample.

The trim is 8 bases for V and 8 bases for J, with a gap of 15 bases between the germline ends. The cysteine opens and the phenylalanine closes a CDR3 of 13 amino acids. Of all the DNA, just the CDR3 is kept, 39 bases in frame from base 1. CDR1 and CDR2, per the germline V gene, are MDHEN and SYDVKM. Ficoll-Paque density gradient centrifugation was used to isolate PBMCs. This clonotype was counted between two and nine times. The target of this receptor is not known. Base qualities are missing; no much larger clone stands one base away. The sequencing sample was made of PBMCs or a T cell subset sorted from them (not recorded which). The rearrangement combines TRBV28 with TRBJ1-4; the best D guess is TRBD1, with 5 bases matching. This TCR was recovered from a man younger than 35 who had mild COVID-19 (a few samples of this study predate the infection). The sample titles of this study are shuffled in the database, so cell type and time point are left out; the donor was told from shared clones. The DNA sequence follows: TGTGCCAGCCTTCGGTCCGGGGCGGAAAAACTGTTTTTT. It encodes CASLRSGAEKLFF.